This TCR beta chain was captured by sequencing in a study of blood T cell repertoires in COVID-19. As for the study in general: From the United States, Italy and Spain came samples of acute and convalescent COVID-19.

With 0 bases removed from V and 0 bases from J, the gap between germline ends came to 19 bases. Germline CDR1 reads SGHRS; CDR2 reads YFSETQ. This CDR3 region has 19 residues. The study drew participants aged about 18 to 95 years from around 24 US areas. Researchers sorted participants into cohorts using their self-reported clinical history. Per the original data handling: Researchers report that nucleated cell counts were estimated from reference gene primer amplification. Produced via immunoSEQ multiplex PCR; TCRdb's table is partial and in-frame only. That table gives V, J and clone size, and the DNA gave D and trimming. The table records fewer than 250,000 clones, 87% of them present only once.

V and J are TRBV5-1 and TRBJ2-4; D not resolved. Input material: PBMCs or T cells enriched from blood (not recorded which). The sequence derives from a woman younger than 45 with acute COVID-19. CDR3 loop: CASSLEASAPQLAKNIQYF. CDR3 DNA: TGCGCCAGCAGCTTGGAGGCCTCGGCCCCACAGCTAGCCAAAAACATTCAGTACTTC.